This is a list of T cell receptor beta chains from one sample in a study of T cell repertoires in cytomegalovirus infection. TCRdb reanalysed the reads using MiXCR and keeps one entry per CDR3 protein. The table records under 600,000 distinct CDR3 sequences, more than 15% of them present only once. Material: CD8+ T cells from PBMCs. The receptors stem from a human donor in good health (CMV status not recorded). Some clones in this sample may be carry-over from other donors' samples. Both conserved end residues are part of each CDR3. Each record gives: J gene, clone size, D gene, V gene, CDR3 protein, CDR3 DNA. A D gene is named only where the DNA matches it firmly. Clone size, where shown, is once, few, many, or a class for clones that have expanded.

>TRBJ2-5|few|.|TRBV18
CASSSGTFRFTQETQYF
TGTGCCAGCTCATCAGGGACATTTCGGTTCACACAAGAGACCCAGTACTTC
>TRBJ1-5|many|TRBD1|TRBV12-3/TRBV12-4
CASSRSGGQPQHF
TGTGCCAGCAGTAGGTCAGGGGGTCAGCCCCAGCATTTT
>TRBJ1-1|many|TRBD1|TRBV4-1
CASRQLGQKNTEAFF
TGCGCCAGCAGACAACTGGGACAGAAGAACACTGAAGCTTTCTTT
>TRBJ1-2|.|TRBD1|TRBV6-1
CASSSPGQIYGYTF
TGTGCCAGCAGTTCCCCGGGACAGATCTATGGCTACACCTTC
>TRBJ1-1|few|TRBD1|TRBV10-3
CAIKGTGITEAFF
TGTGCCATCAAAGGGACAGGGATCACTGAAGCTTTCTTT
>TRBJ2-5|many|TRBD2|TRBV27
CASSSPLLAGGQETQYF
TGTGCCAGCAGTTCCCCCCTACTAGCGGGGGGGCAAGAGACCCAGTACTTC
>TRBJ2-7|many|.|TRBV7-6
CASSLAWSPTAYEQYF
TGTGCCAGCAGCTTAGCATGGTCGCCGACCGCCTACGAGCAGTACTTC
>TRBJ2-7|few|.|TRBV7-3
CASSLGGGQGYEQYF
TGTGCCAGCAGCTTAGGCGGGGGCCAGGGCTACGAGCAGTACTTC
>TRBJ1-1|many|.|TRBV7-2
CASSYFRQVLMNTEAFF
TGTGCCAGCAGCTACTTCAGACAGGTCCTCATGAACACTGAAGCTTTCTTT
>TRBJ2-1|few|TRBD2|TRBV20-1
CSASLAGGSYNEQFF
TGCAGTGCTAGTCTCGCGGGGGGCTCCTACAATGAGCAGTTCTTC
>TRBJ2-5|many|.|TRBV11-2
CASSSTSTDTQETQYF
TGTGCCAGCAGCTCAACCTCCACGGACACCCAAGAGACCCAGTACTTC
>TRBJ2-7|.|.|TRBV6-1
CASSAGQRSYEQYF
TGTGCCAGCAGTGCCGGACAGAGGTCCTACGAGCAGTACTTC
>TRBJ2-2|.|TRBD1|TRBV9
CASSVGRGRDGELFF
TGTGCCAGCAGCGTAGGTAGGGGGCGTGACGGGGAGCTGTTTTTT
>TRBJ1-1|.|.|TRBV6-6
CASSYGQQAFF
TGTGCCAGCAGTTACGGACAACAAGCTTTCTTT
>TRBJ2-2|few|TRBD1|TRBV20-1
CSARDLDRADTGELFF
TGCAGTGCTAGAGATCTGGACAGGGCGGACACCGGGGAGCTGTTTTTT
>TRBJ2-1|.|.|TRBV19
CASSIADEQFF
TGTGCCAGTAGTATAGCAGATGAGCAGTTCTTC
>TRBJ2-2|few|.|TRBV6-5
CASSYDQTGELFF
TGTGCCAGCAGTTACGACCAAACCGGGGAGCTGTTTTTT
>TRBJ1-1|once|.|TRBV7-3
CASSLTGGGLNTEAFF
TGTGCCAGCAGCTTAACTGGGGGCGGGTTGAACACTGAAGCTTTCTTT
>TRBJ2-7|.|.|TRBV29-1
CSVGGLKSEQYF
TGCAGCGTCGGGGGCCTCAAGAGTGAGCAGTACTTC
>TRBJ1-5|.|.|TRBV15
CATSRDWKDSFNQPQHF
TGTGCCACCAGCAGAGATTGGAAGGACAGCTTCAATCAGCCCCAGCATTTT
>TRBJ2-7|few|TRBD1|TRBV25-1
CASSDSDRGDYEQYF
TGTGCCAGCAGTGATTCCGACAGGGGGGACTACGAGCAGTACTTC
>TRBJ2-7|many|.|TRBV28
CASSSPAPNYEQYF
TGTGCCAGCAGTTCCCCCGCGCCTAACTACGAGCAGTACTTC
>TRBJ2-1|few|TRBD2|TRBV9
CASSVVGTSGGYYEQFF
TGTGCCAGCAGCGTAGTGGGAACTAGCGGGGGGTATTATGAGCAGTTCTTC
>TRBJ1-1|.|.|TRBV5-8
CASSLVAGSDTETFF
TGTGCCAGCAGCTTGGTGGCGGGCAGCGACACTGAAACTTTCTTT
>TRBJ2-7|many|.|TRBV7-8
CASSPSGLVGEQYF
TGTGCCAGCAGCCCCAGCGGGCTAGTTGGTGAGCAGTACTTC
>TRBJ1-1|many|.|TRBV7-3
CASSFGGRTEAFF
TGTGCCAGCAGCTTCGGGGGTAGGACTGAAGCTTTCTTT
>TRBJ2-1|.|TRBD2|TRBV20-1
CSARELAGGDEQFF
TGCAGTGCTAGAGAACTAGCGGGGGGTGATGAGCAGTTCTTC
>TRBJ2-2|.|.|TRBV7-9
CASSLARDIDTGELFF
TGTGCCAGCAGCTTAGCCCGGGACATAGATACCGGGGAGCTGTTTTTT
>TRBJ2-7|many|TRBD1|TRBV12-3/TRBV12-4
CASSFRDRGPYEQYF
TGTGCCAGCAGTTTTAGGGACAGGGGTCCCTACGAGCAGTACTTC
>TRBJ2-3|few|.|TRBV14
CASSQVGDTDTQYF
TGTGCCAGCAGCCAAGTCGGTGACACAGATACGCAGTATTTT
>TRBJ2-1|few|.|TRBV5-6
CASSLASSGEQFF
TGTGCCAGCAGCTTGGCCTCGTCGGGTGAGCAGTTCTTC
>TRBJ2-1|many|.|TRBV5-1
CASSHVAVVSDGEQFF
TGCGCCAGCAGCCATGTCGCAGTAGTCTCGGATGGGGAGCAGTTCTTC
>TRBJ2-7|few|.|TRBV7-9
CASSRPGTSYEQYF
TGTGCCAGCTCTCGTCCCGGGACTTCCTACGAGCAGTACTTC
>TRBJ2-3|many|TRBD1|TRBV10-3
CAISESEGTGKDSSTDTQYF
TGTGCCATCAGTGAGTCGGAAGGGACAGGGAAGGACTCTAGCACAGATACGCAGTATTTT
>TRBJ1-1|.|TRBD1|TRBV15
CATGQGLGEAFF
TGTGCCACCGGACAGGGCCTTGGTGAAGCTTTCTTT
>TRBJ1-3|many|.|TRBV12-3/TRBV12-4
CASSLTDTIYF
TGTGCCAGCAGTTTAACGGACACCATATATTTT
>TRBJ2-7|.|.|TRBV28
CASTLTGYHEQYF
TGTGCCAGCACTCTTACAGGGTACCACGAGCAGTACTTC
>TRBJ2-7|many|TRBD1|TRBV7-9
CASSFSGTGHYEQYF
TGTGCCAGCAGCTTCTCCGGGACAGGGCACTACGAGCAGTACTTC
>TRBJ1-3|.|.|TRBV20-1
CSATRSSGNTIYF
TGCAGTGCTACACGGAGCTCTGGAAACACCATATATTTT
>TRBJ2-4|few|.|TRBV6-6
CASSYLAGQLAKNIQYF
TGTGCCAGCAGTTACCTCGCCGGACAGCTAGCCAAAAACATTCAGTACTTC